A selection of T cell receptor beta chains follows, all from one sample in a study of identical twins. TCRdb independently ran MiXCR on the 5' RACE reads; one entry per CDR3 protein. Here the sample spans hundreds of thousands of distinct CDR3 sequences, about 7.5% being singletons. These data also formed part of another study, on yellow fever vaccine responses in identical twins.

Sequencing input: memory (CD45RO+) T cells sorted from blood. The receptors derive from a young woman in good health. Each CDR3 is given with its conserved first and last residue. Each record gives: V gene, clone size, J gene, D gene, CDR3 protein, CDR3 DNA. D genes are given only for firm matches. Where a row states a size, it is once, few, many or the class of an expanded clone; other rows omit it.

V: TRBV3-1
size: .
J: TRBJ2-2
D: TRBD1
CDR3: CASSRTLGQGTGELFF
DNA: TGTGCCAGCAGCCGGACTCTGGGACAGGGGACCGGGGAGCTGTTTTTT

V: TRBV7-2
size: few
J: TRBJ2-7
D: TRBD1
CDR3: CASSLAGGDRGEQYF
DNA: TGTGCCAGCAGCTTAGCGGGAGGTGACAGGGGTGAGCAGTACTTC

V: TRBV5-1
size: once
J: TRBJ2-2
D: .
CDR3: CASSFSRVVSGELFF
DNA: TGCGCCAGCAGCTTTTCGCGGGTTGTATCCGGGGAGCTGTTTTTT

V: TRBV10-3
size: .
J: TRBJ2-7
D: .
CDR3: CAISRDNKAYEQYF
DNA: TGTGCCATCAGCCGGGACAACAAAGCCTACGAGCAGTACTTC

V: TRBV7-9
size: many
J: TRBJ2-3
D: TRBD1
CDR3: CASSLNRGNTDTQYF
DNA: TGTGCCAGCAGCTTAAACAGGGGAAACACAGATACGCAGTATTTT

V: TRBV5-1
size: few
J: TRBJ1-6
D: TRBD1
CDR3: CASSLNRDRDSPLHF
DNA: TGCGCCAGCAGCTTGAATCGGGACAGGGATTCACCCCTCCACTTT

V: TRBV7-2
size: many
J: TRBJ2-3
D: .
CDR3: CASIGTPITDTQYF
DNA: TGTGCCAGCATCGGGACTCCCATCACAGATACGCAGTATTTT

V: TRBV5-1
size: many
J: TRBJ1-1
D: .
CDR3: CASSLGPNTEAFF
DNA: TGCGCCAGCAGCTTGGGGCCGAACACTGAAGCTTTCTTT

V: TRBV20-1
size: many
J: TRBJ2-1
D: .
CDR3: CSAARDPSSYNEQFF
DNA: TGCAGTGCCGCTCGGGACCCCAGCTCCTACAATGAGCAGTTCTTC

V: TRBV11-1
size: .
J: TRBJ2-5
D: TRBD2
CDR3: CASSSKRETATQYF
DNA: TGTGCCAGCAGCTCCAAGCGGGAGACGGCGACCCAGTACTTC

V: TRBV20-1
size: few
J: TRBJ1-4
D: TRBD1
CDR3: CSARDLQGVVEKLFF
DNA: TGCAGTGCTAGAGATCTCCAGGGGGTAGTTGAAAAACTGTTTTTT

V: TRBV5-1
size: few
J: TRBJ2-1
D: TRBD1
CDR3: CASSHSGTGTHNEQFF
DNA: TGCGCCAGCAGCCACAGCGGGACAGGGACCCACAATGAGCAGTTCTTC

V: TRBV28
size: few
J: TRBJ2-3
D: .
CDR3: CASSRLQLGTDTQYF
DNA: TGTGCCAGCAGTAGACTCCAACTCGGCACAGATACGCAGTATTTT

V: TRBV10-3
size: .
J: TRBJ2-1
D: TRBD2
CDR3: CATRRAGEINEQFF
DNA: TGTGCCACCCGGCGAGCGGGAGAGATCAATGAGCAGTTCTTC

V: TRBV3-1
size: .
J: TRBJ1-5
D: .
CDR3: CASSQPGTRRPYSNQPQHF
DNA: TGTGCCAGCAGCCAGCCCGGGACACGGAGGCCATATAGCAATCAGCCCCAGCATTTT

V: TRBV6-1
size: few
J: TRBJ2-1
D: .
CDR3: CASSEARFEQFF
DNA: TGTGCCAGCAGTGAAGCGAGGTTTGAGCAGTTCTTC

V: TRBV7-2
size: few
J: TRBJ1-5
D: .
CDR3: CASSLGIGSNQPQHF
DNA: TGTGCCAGCAGCTTAGGAATAGGGTCCAATCAGCCCCAGCATTTT

V: TRBV9
size: .
J: TRBJ1-4
D: .
CDR3: CASSATSGLGYEKLFF
DNA: TGTGCCAGCAGCGCGACATCGGGGCTAGGGTACGAAAAACTGTTTTTT

V: TRBV7-3
size: .
J: TRBJ2-1
D: TRBD2
CDR3: CASSPSGLAGGVEQFF
DNA: TGTGCCAGCAGCCCTTCGGGACTAGCGGGGGGCGTTGAGCAGTTCTTC

V: TRBV6-2/TRBV6-3
size: .
J: TRBJ1-5
D: TRBD1
CDR3: CASGPPGQYQPQHF
DNA: TGTGCCAGCGGTCCTCCGGGACAGTATCAGCCCCAGCATTTT

V: TRBV5-4
size: .
J: TRBJ1-2
D: .
CDR3: CASSSGRSTGAYGYTF
DNA: TGTGCCAGCAGCTCGGGAAGGAGTACGGGGGCGTATGGCTACACCTTC

V: TRBV11-2
size: few
J: TRBJ1-6
D: .
CDR3: CASSLLGDYSPLHF
DNA: TGTGCCAGCAGCTTGCTGGGGGATTATTCACCCCTCCACTTT

V: TRBV28
size: few
J: TRBJ2-3
D: .
CDR3: CASGRVPDTQYF
DNA: TGTGCCAGCGGGCGGGTTCCAGATACGCAGTATTTT